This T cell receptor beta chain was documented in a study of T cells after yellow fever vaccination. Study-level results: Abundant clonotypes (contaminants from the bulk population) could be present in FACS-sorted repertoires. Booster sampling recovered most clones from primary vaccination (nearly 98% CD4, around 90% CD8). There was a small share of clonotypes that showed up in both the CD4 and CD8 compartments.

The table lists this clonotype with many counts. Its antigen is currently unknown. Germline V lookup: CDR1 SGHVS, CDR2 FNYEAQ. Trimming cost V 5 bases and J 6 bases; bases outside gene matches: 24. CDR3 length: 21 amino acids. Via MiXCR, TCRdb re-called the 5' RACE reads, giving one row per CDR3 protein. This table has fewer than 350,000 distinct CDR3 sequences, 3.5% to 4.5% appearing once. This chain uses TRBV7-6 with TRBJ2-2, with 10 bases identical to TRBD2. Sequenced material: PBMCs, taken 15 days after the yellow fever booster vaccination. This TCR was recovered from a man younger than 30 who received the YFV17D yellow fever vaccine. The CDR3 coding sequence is TGTGCCAGCAGCCCCCTTCACCTCGTCAGCGGGGGGGCGATCACCGCCGGGGAGCTGTTTTTT. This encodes CASSPLHLVSGGAITAGELFF.